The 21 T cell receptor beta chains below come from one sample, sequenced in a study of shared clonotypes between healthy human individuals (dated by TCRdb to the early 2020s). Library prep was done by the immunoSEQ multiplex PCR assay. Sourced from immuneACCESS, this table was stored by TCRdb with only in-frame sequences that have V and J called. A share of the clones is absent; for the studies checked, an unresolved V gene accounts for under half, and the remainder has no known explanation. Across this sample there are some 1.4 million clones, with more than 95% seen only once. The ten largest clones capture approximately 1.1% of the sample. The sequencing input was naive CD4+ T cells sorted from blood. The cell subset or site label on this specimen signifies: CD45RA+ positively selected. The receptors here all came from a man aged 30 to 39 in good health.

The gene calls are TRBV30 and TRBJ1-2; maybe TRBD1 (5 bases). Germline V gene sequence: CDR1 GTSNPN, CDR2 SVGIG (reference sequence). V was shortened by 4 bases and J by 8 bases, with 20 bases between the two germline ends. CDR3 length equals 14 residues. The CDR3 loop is CAWTVWDGGMGYTF. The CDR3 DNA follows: TGTGCCTGGACGGTCTGGGACGGAGGTATGGGCTACACCTTC.

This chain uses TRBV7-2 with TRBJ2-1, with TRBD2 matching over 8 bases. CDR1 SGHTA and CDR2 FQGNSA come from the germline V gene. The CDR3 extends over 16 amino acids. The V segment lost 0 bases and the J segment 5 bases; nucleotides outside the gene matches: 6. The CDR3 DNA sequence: TGTGCCAGCAGCTTAGCGTGGGGACTAGGGGACAATGAGCAGTTCTTC. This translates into CASSLAWGLGDNEQFF.

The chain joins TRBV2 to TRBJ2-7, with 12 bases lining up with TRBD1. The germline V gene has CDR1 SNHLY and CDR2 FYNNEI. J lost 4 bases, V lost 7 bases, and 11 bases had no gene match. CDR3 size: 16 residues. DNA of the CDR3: TGTGCCAGCACCTTGATATCGGGACAGGGGGCTTACGAGCAGTACTTC. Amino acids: CASTLISGQGAYEQYF.

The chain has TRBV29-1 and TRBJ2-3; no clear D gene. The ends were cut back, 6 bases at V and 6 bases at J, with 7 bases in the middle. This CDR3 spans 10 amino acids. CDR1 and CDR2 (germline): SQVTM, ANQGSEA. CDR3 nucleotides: TGCAGCGTCGCCATGGATACGCAGTATTTT. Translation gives CSVAMDTQYF.

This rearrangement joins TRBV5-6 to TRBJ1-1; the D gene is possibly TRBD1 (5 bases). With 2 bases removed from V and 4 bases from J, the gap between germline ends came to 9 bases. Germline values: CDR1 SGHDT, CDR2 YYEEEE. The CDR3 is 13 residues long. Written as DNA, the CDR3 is TGTGCCAGCAGCTTTCGGGGGGGCACTGAAGCTTTCTTT. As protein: CASSFRGGTEAFF.

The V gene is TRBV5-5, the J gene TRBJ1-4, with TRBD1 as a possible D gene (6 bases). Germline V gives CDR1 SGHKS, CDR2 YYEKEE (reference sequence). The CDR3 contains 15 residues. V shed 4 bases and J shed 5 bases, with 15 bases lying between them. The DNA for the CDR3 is TGTGCCAGCAGCGTTACCGGGACACCGAATGAAAAACTGTTTTTT. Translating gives CASSVTGTPNEKLFF.

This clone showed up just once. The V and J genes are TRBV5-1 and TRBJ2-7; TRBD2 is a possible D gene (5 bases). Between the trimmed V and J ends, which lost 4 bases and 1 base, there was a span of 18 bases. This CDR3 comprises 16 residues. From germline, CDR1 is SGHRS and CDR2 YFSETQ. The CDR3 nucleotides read TGCGCCAGCAGCCCCGCTCCGGGAACCCAGTCCTACGAGCAGTACTTC. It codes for CASSPAPGTQSYEQYF.

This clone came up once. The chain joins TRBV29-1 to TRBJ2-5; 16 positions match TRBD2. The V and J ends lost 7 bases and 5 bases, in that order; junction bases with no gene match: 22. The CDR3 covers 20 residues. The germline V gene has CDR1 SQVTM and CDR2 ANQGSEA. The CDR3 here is CSGKPGLAGGPLGSFETQYF. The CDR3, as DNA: TGCAGCGGGAAACCGGGACTAGCGGGAGGGCCTTTGGGTTCGTTTGAGACCCAGTACTTC.

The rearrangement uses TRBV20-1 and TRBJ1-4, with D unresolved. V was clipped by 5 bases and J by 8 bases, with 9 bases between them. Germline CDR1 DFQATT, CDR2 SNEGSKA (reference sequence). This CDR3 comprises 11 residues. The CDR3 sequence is CSAPGSEKLFF. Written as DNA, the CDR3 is TGCAGTGCTCCAGGATCCGAAAAACTGTTTTTT.

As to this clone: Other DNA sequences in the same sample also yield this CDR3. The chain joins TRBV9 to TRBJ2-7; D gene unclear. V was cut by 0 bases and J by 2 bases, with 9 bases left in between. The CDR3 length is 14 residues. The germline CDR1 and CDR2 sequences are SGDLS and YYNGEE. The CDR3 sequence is CASSVGGQAYEQYF. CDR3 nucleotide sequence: TGTGCCAGCAGCGTAGGGGGTCAGGCCTACGAGCAGTACTTC.

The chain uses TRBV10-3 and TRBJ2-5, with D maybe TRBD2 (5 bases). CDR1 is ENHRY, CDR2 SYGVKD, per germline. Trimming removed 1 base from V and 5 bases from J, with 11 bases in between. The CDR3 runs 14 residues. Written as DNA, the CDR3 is TGTGCCATCAGTGAGTTTGGAGGTGGGGAGACCCAGTACTTC. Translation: CAISEFGGGETQYF.

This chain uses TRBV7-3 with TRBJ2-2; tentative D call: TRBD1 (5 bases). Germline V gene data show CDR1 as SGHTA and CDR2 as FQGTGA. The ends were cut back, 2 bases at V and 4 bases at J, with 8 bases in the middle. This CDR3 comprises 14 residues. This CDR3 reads CASSLDSRTGELFF. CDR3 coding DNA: TGTGCCAGCAGCTTAGACAGTCGCACCGGGGAGCTGTTTTTT.

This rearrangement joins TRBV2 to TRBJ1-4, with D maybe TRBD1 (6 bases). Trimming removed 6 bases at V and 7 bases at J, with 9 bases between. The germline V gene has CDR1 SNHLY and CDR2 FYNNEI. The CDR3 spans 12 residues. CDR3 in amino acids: CASRGAGEKLFF. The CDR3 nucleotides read TGTGCCAGCAGGGGGGCCGGTGAAAAACTGTTTTTT.

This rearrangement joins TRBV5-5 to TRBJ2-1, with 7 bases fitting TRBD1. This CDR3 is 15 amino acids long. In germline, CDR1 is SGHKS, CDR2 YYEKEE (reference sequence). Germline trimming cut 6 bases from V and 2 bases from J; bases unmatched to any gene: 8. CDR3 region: CASTPTRGPYNEQFF. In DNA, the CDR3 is TGTGCCAGCACGCCCACAAGGGGGCCCTACAATGAGCAGTTCTTC.

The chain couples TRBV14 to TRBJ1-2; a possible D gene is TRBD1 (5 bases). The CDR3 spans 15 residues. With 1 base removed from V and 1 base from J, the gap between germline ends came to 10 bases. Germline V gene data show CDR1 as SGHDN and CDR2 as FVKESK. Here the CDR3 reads CASSQALGGNYGYTF. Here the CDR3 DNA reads TGTGCCAGCAGCCAAGCTCTTGGGGGTAACTATGGCTACACCTTC.

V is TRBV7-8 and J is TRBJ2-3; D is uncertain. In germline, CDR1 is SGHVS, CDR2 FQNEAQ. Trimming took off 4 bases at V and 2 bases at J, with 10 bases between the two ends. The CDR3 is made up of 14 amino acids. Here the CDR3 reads CASSSGGTTDTQYF. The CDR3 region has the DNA TGTGCCAGCAGCTCTGGCGGAACCACAGATACGCAGTATTTT.

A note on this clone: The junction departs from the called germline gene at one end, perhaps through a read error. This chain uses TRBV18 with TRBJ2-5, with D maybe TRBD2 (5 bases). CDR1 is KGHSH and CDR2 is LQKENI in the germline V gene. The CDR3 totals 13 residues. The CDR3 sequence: CASSPLVGEIQYF. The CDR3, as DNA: TGTGCCAGCTCACCACTAGTTGGGGAGATCCAGTACTTC.

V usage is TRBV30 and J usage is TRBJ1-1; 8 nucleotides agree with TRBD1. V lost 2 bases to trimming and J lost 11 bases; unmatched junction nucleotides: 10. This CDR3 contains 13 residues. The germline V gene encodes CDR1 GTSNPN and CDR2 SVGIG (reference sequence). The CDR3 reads CAWSSDRDDGAFF. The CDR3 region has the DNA TGTGCCTGGAGTTCGGACAGGGACGATGGTGCTTTCTTT.

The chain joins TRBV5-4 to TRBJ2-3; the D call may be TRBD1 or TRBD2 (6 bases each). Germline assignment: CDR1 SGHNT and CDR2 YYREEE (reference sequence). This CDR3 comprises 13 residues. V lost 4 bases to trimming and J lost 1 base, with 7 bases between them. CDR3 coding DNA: TGTGCCAGCAGCGGGGGGCGCACAGATACGCAGTATTTT. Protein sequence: CASSGGRTDTQYF.

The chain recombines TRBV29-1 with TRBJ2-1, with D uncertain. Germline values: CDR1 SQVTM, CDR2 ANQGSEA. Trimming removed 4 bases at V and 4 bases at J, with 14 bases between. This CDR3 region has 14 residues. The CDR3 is CSVVKVTTYNEQFF. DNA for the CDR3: TGCAGCGTTGTAAAAGTCACTACTTACAATGAGCAGTTCTTC.

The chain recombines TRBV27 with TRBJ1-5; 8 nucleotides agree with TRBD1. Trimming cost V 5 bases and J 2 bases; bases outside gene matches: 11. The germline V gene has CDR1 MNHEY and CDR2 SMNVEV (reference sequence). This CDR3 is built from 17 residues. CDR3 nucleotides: TGTGCCAGCAGTCTGAACCGGGACAGGAAAGGCAATCAGCCCCAGCATTTT. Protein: CASSLNRDRKGNQPQHF.